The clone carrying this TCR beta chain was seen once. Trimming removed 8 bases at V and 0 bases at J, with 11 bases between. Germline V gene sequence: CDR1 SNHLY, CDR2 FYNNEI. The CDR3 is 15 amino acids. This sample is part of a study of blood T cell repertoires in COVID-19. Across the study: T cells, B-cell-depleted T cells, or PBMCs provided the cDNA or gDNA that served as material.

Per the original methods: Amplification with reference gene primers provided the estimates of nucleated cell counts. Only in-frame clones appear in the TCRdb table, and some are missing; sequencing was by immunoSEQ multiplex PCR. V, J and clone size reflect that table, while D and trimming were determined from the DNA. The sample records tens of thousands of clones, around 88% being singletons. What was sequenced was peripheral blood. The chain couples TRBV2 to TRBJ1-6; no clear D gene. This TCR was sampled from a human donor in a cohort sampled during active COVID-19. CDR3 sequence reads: CASCCKSSYNSPLHF. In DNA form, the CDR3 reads TGTGCCAGCTGTTGTAAGAGCTCCTATAATTCACCCCTCCACTTT.